Shown below are 29 T cell receptor beta chains from a single sample sequenced in a study of T cell changes during pregnancy in multiple sclerosis. Measured with immunoSEQ multiplex PCR; TCRdb has only the in-frame clones, and not every one. The sample carries more than 35,000 clones, under 95% recorded once. The source material was CD4+ T cells from peripheral blood mononuclear cells, sampled in the third trimester of pregnancy. The receptors here all came from a female donor in good health, enrolled as a control in a pregnancy study.

The gene calls are TRBV6-6 and TRBJ1-2; 8 bases are shared with TRBD1. The CDR3 consists of 14 residues. Trimming cost V 4 bases and J 3 bases; bases outside gene matches: 4. Germline values: CDR1 MNHNY, CDR2 SVGAGI (reference sequence). The CDR3 DNA reads as TGTGCCAGCAGTTTCGCAGGGGGCCACTATGGCTACACCTTC. Protein sequence: CASSFAGGHYGYTF.

The chain uses TRBV19 and TRBJ2-5; D perhaps matches TRBD2 (5 bases). The CDR3 runs 18 residues. The V and J ends lost 1 base and 0 bases respectively, with 18 bases between them. The germline V gene encodes CDR1 LNHDA and CDR2 SQIVND (reference sequence). The CDR3 sequence is CASSIVGFGGSYQETQYF. CDR3 sequence (DNA): TGTGCCAGTAGTATAGTGGGCTTCGGCGGGTCGTACCAAGAGACCCAGTACTTC.

The chain recombines TRBV5-1 with TRBJ2-5; maybe TRBD2 (5 bases). Per the germline V gene, CDR1 is SGHRS and CDR2 is YFSETQ. V was trimmed by 0 bases and J by 5 bases, leaving 14 bases between them. The CDR3 consists of 15 residues. The CDR3 sequence is CASSLGTAFQETQYF. The CDR3 DNA follows: TGCGCCAGCAGCTTGGGGACTGCCTTCCAGGAGACCCAGTACTTC.

The chain couples TRBV5-5 to TRBJ2-3, with TRBD2 identical over 9 bases. Germline CDR1 is SGHKS and CDR2 is YYEKEE (reference sequence). The CDR3 has 14 amino acids. V shed 4 bases and J 4 bases; nucleotides not matched to a gene: 4. CDR3 amino acids: CASSQGTSPDTQYF. DNA for the CDR3: TGTGCCAGCAGCCAAGGGACTAGCCCAGATACGCAGTATTTT.

The chain is built from TRBV9 and TRBJ2-1, with D maybe TRBD1 (5 bases). This CDR3 has 11 residues. V gave up 4 bases and J gave up 7 bases, with 6 bases separating them. The germline CDR1 and CDR2 sequences are SGDLS and YYNGEE. CDR3: CASSPGNEQFF. CDR3 DNA sequence: TGTGCCAGCAGCCCAGGGAATGAGCAGTTCTTC.

The chain uses TRBV6-5 and TRBJ2-1; no reliable D call. V was pared by 6 bases and J by 7 bases, with 16 bases between. The CDR3 length is 14 residues. The germline V gene encodes CDR1 MNHEY and CDR2 SVGAGI. The CDR3 spells CASRRLARENEQFF. The CDR3 nucleotides are TGTGCCAGCAGACGACTCGCTCGAGAGAATGAGCAGTTCTTC.

This clone is a singleton in its sample. J is TRBJ1-1 and V is TRBV7-8; D call uncertain. Trimming took off 2 bases at V and 1 base at J, with 8 bases between the two ends. This CDR3 contains 14 residues. Germline V lookup: CDR1 SGHVS, CDR2 FQNEAQ. Here the CDR3 reads CASSLPGQNTEAFF. As DNA, the CDR3 is TGTGCCAGCAGCTTACCTGGGCAGAACACTGAAGCTTTCTTT.

V and J are TRBV11-2 and TRBJ2-1, with D possibly being TRBD2 (5 bases). The germline V gene encodes CDR1 SGHAT and CDR2 FQNNGV. Trimming took off 1 base at V and 3 bases at J, with 10 bases between the two ends. CDR3 length: 15 residues. In nucleotides, the CDR3 is TGTGCCAGCAGCTTAGGCGGGTTTATCTACAATGAGCAGTTCTTC. Encoded protein: CASSLGGFIYNEQFF.

V usage is TRBV30 and J usage is TRBJ1-1, with 9 bases fitting TRBD1. In germline, CDR1 is GTSNPN, CDR2 SVGIG (reference sequence). The junction had 4 bases not matched to a gene; V was cut back by 1 base and J by 1 base. CDR3 length: 15 amino acids. The CDR3 region is CAWSAPTGGNTEAFF. The CDR3 DNA reads as TGTGCCTGGAGTGCTCCGACAGGGGGGAACACTGAAGCTTTCTTT.

This clone has only one observation. The chain employs TRBV15 and TRBJ2-7, with D maybe TRBD2 (7 bases). The CDR3 contains 15 residues. Germline V gene lookup returns CDR1 LNHNV and CDR2 YYDKDF (reference sequence). Trimming stripped 1 base from V and 6 bases from J, with 16 bases between. CDR3 residues: CATSRGGGQLGEQYF. The CDR3 bases are TGTGCCACCAGCAGAGGGGGGGGCCAGCTGGGCGAGCAGTACTTC.

This clone was counted only a few times. V usage is TRBV19 and J usage is TRBJ1-1; possibly TRBD1 for D (6 bases). Germline CDR1 and CDR2: LNHDA and SQIVND (reference sequence). There are 13 residues in the CDR3. With 9 bases removed from V and 1 base from J, the gap between germline ends came to 12 bases. CDR3 residues: CASRQVRNTEAFF. CDR3 nucleotides: TGTGCCAGCAGACAGGTTAGGAACACTGAAGCTTTCTTT.

V usage is TRBV30 and J usage is TRBJ2-7, with D unresolved. CDR1 and CDR2 from the germline V gene are GTSNPN and SVGIG (reference sequence). This CDR3 contains 12 residues. V was shortened by 1 base and J by 4 bases, with 8 bases between the two germline ends. Here the CDR3 DNA reads TGTGCCTGGAGTGCCCTGACTTACGAGCAGTACTTC. Amino acids: CAWSALTYEQYF. Full variable domain (outside the CDR3, taken from reference TRBV30 and TRBJ2-7): SQTIHQWPATLVQPVGSPLSLECTVEGTSNPNLYWYRQAAGRGLQLLFYSVGIGQISSEVPQNLSASRPQDRQFILSSKKLLLSDSGFYLCAWSALTYEQYFGPGTRLTVT.

This clone was recorded only once. The chain has TRBV2 and TRBJ2-3; 10 nucleotides align to TRBD2. Per germline, CDR1 SNHLY and CDR2 FYNNEI. Trimming removed 3 bases from V and 2 bases from J; junction bases left unmatched: 2. The CDR3 covers 15 residues. CDR3 loop: CASSDLAGDTDTQYF. For the CDR3, the DNA is TGTGCCAGCAGTGATCTAGCGGGGGACACAGATACGCAGTATTTT.

V and J are TRBV19 and TRBJ2-3, with D possibly TRBD1 on 5 matching bases. This CDR3 spans 15 amino acids. With 5 bases removed from V and 7 bases from J, the gap between germline ends came to 19 bases. The germline CDR1 and CDR2 sequences are LNHDA and SQIVND (reference sequence). DNA of the CDR3: TGTGCCAGTAGTTCCGACAGCCCTAGAGGCAATACGCAGTATTTT. Its translation: CASSSDSPRGNTQYF.

The chain combines TRBV28 with TRBJ2-3, with 8 bases lining up with TRBD1. The CDR3 spans 16 residues. V lost 1 base and J lost 1; bases outside the gene matches: 4. Germline CDR1 is MDHEN and CDR2 is SYDVKM. This chain's CDR3 is CASSLFPGQGTDTQYF. In DNA form, the CDR3 reads TGTGCCAGCAGTTTATTCCCGGGACAGGGCACAGATACGCAGTATTTT.

The V and J genes are TRBV5-6 and TRBJ2-3, with D perhaps matching TRBD2 (5 bases). V gave up 4 bases and J gave up 3 bases, with 12 bases separating them. The germline V gene encodes CDR1 SGHDT and CDR2 YYEEEE. This CDR3 spans 14 amino acids. CDR3 DNA: TGTGCCAGCAGCGAAAGGACTCTTACAGATACGCAGTATTTT. Its translation: CASSERTLTDTQYF.

V and J are TRBV2 and TRBJ2-7; TRBD1 agrees at 10 bases. The CDR3 length is 15 residues. Germline CDR1 and CDR2: SNHLY and FYNNEI. V dropped 6 bases and J dropped 3; count of bases not matched to a gene: 8. In nucleotides, the CDR3 is TGTGCCAGCAGAAGCCGGACAGGGGGTAGCTACGAGCAGTACTTC. Its translation is CASRSRTGGSYEQYF.

The chain carries TRBV18 and TRBJ1-1; 7 bases line up with TRBD1. From germline, CDR1 is KGHSH and CDR2 LQKENI. The CDR3 length is 15 residues. V was clipped by 6 bases and J by 1 base; unmatched bases: 8. CDR3 protein: CASSRTGVPNTEAFF. The CDR3 nucleotides read TGTGCCAGCTCCCGTACAGGGGTTCCGAACACTGAAGCTTTCTTT. Variable domain in full (rest from reference TRBV18 and TRBJ1-1): NAGVMQNPRHLVRRRGQEARLRCSPMKGHSHVYWYRQLPEEGLKFMVYLQKENIIDESGMPKERFSAEFPKEGPSILRIQQVVRGDSAAYFCASSRTGVPNTEAFFGQGTRLTVV.

The rearrangement uses TRBV7-9 and TRBJ2-1; 9 bases align to TRBD2. The CDR3 contains 19 residues. V was pared by 1 base and J by 4 bases, with 14 bases of the junction left unmatched. Germline CDR1 reads SEHNR; CDR2 reads FQNEAQ (reference sequence). CDR3 nucleotide sequence: TGTGCCAGCAGCTTAGTGTATGGGTTGGAGCGGGGGGTTTACAATGAGCAGTTCTTC. Translated: CASSLVYGLERGVYNEQFF.

The chain employs TRBV28 and TRBJ1-2; TRBD1 matches at 12 bases. V lost 3 bases, J lost 4 bases, and 9 bases stayed unmatched. The CDR3 has 17 residues. The germline V gene encodes CDR1 MDHEN and CDR2 SYDVKM. The DNA of the CDR3 is TGTGCCAGCAGTTTTGCGGGGACAGGGGGCCTTATCTATGGCTACACCTTC. Its protein product is CASSFAGTGGLIYGYTF.

V gene TRBV19 combines with J gene TRBJ2-1; 11 bases are a match to TRBD2. The CDR3 sequence is 16 residues long. CDR1 and CDR2 from the germline V gene are LNHDA and SQIVND (reference sequence). The V and J ends lost 7 bases and 4 bases, in that order; junction bases with no gene match: 9. DNA of the CDR3: TGTGCCAGTACCCGACTAGCGGGATTGAATTACAATGAGCAGTTCTTC. The encoded protein is CASTRLAGLNYNEQFF. Variable domain in full (rest from reference TRBV19 and TRBJ2-1): DGGITQSPKYLFRKEGQNVTLSCEQNLNHDAMYWYRQDPGQGLRLIYYSQIVNDFQKGDIAEGYSVSREKKESFPLTVTSAQKNPTAFYLCASTRLAGLNYNEQFFGPGTRLTVL.

The V gene is TRBV5-4, the J gene TRBJ2-5; D gene ambiguous. The CDR3 extends over 13 amino acids. Deletions cut 0 bases from V and 4 bases from J, with 7 bases between. The germline gives CDR1 SGHNT, CDR2 YYREEE (reference sequence). The CDR3 bases are TGTGCCAGCAGCTTGGAACTCCTAGAGACCCAGTACTTC. This sequence encodes CASSLELLETQYF.

V and J are TRBV29-1 and TRBJ2-7, with D perhaps matching TRBD1 (5 bases). With 4 bases removed from V and 4 bases from J, the gap between germline ends came to 14 bases. The CDR3 consists of 13 residues. Germline CDR1 is SQVTM and CDR2 is ANQGSEA. As DNA, the CDR3 is TGCAGCGTTGCACAGGCATCCGGATACGAGCAGTACTTC. Encoded protein: CSVAQASGYEQYF.

The rearrangement uses TRBV29-1 and TRBJ2-7; D is perhaps TRBD2 (6 bases). Trimming pared 5 bases from V and 5 bases from J, leaving 13 bases between. Germline loops: CDR1 SQVTM, CDR2 ANQGSEA. The CDR3 is 12 amino acids. The CDR3 sequence: CSVRGSENEQYF. CDR3 nucleotide sequence: TGCAGCGTTCGGGGGAGTGAGAACGAGCAGTACTTC.

The chain carries TRBV14 and TRBJ2-3; 7 nucleotides align to TRBD2. There are 16 residues in the CDR3. The germline V gene encodes CDR1 SGHDN and CDR2 FVKESK. V lost 0 bases and J lost 2; bases outside the gene matches: 5. The CDR3 DNA sequence: TGTGCCAGCAGCCAAGATAGCGGGCAAAACACAGATACGCAGTATTTT. Translation gives CASSQDSGQNTDTQYF.

The chain is built from TRBV7-9 and TRBJ2-6, with 8 bases identical to TRBD1. The CDR3 runs 18 residues. Germline CDR1 and CDR2: SEHNR and FQNEAQ (reference sequence). V lost 1 base and J lost 4; bases outside the gene matches: 9. For the CDR3, the DNA is TGTGCCAGCAGCTTAGGGTTGGACAGGGTACTGGGGGCCAACGTCCTGACTTTC. It specifies CASSLGLDRVLGANVLTF.

This chain connects TRBV5-4 to TRBJ2-1; 7 bases match TRBD1. After removal of 2 bases from V and 9 bases from J, the junction contained 8 bases not matched to a gene. CDR3 length: 14 residues. CDR1 is SGHNT and CDR2 is YYREEE in the germline V gene (reference sequence). CDR3 nucleotides: TGTGCCAGCAGCTTCCCCAGACAGGGCCGTGAGCAGTTCTTC. As protein: CASSFPRQGREQFF.

The rearrangement links TRBV18 to TRBJ2-7; TRBD1 aligns across 7 bases. Per germline, CDR1 KGHSH and CDR2 LQKENI. CDR3 length: 15 residues. The J segment lost 0 bases and the V segment lost 3 bases, leaving 5 bases of the junction unmatched. The CDR3 reads CASSPPGQISYEQYF. The CDR3 nucleotides read TGTGCCAGCTCACCGCCGGGACAGATCTCCTACGAGCAGTACTTC.

V usage is TRBV29-1 and J usage is TRBJ1-1; 10 nucleotides line up with TRBD1. Germline V CDR1 and CDR2: SQVTM, ANQGSEA. Trimming cost V 1 base and J 6 bases; bases outside gene matches: 2. The CDR3 has 13 amino acids. Written as DNA, the CDR3 is TGCAGCGTTGAAGGGACAGGGGGTCCTGAAGCTTTCTTT. It encodes CSVEGTGGPEAFF.